The sequence of this TCR beta chain was determined in a study of vaccination and CD4 T cells after COVID-19. Oncomine TCR Beta short-read sequencing was applied to DNA from cultured CD4+ T cells. TCRdb itself ran the PCR reads through MiXCR, one entry per CDR3 protein. Of more than 20,000 distinct CDR3 sequences listed, less than 45% are singletons. Stated time point: late sampling 161 to 241 days after vaccination in a few convalescent patients. Documented treatment: roughly 10-day PBMC culture with coronavirus spike peptide pools or control peptides (ViraFEST assay). Before TCRs were sequenced, ViraFEST expanded antigen-specific T cells with peptide pools. Trimming took off 1 base at V and 4 bases at J, with 8 bases between the two ends. This CDR3 has 13 amino acids. CDR1 and CDR2 from the germline V gene are DFQATT and SNEGSKA (reference sequence). This clonotype was counted only a few times. Antigen: not known.

The starting material was CD4+ T cells from blood, cultured in vitro, obtained about 7 months after SARS-CoV-2 vaccination. The chain combines TRBV20-1 with TRBJ1-5; possibly TRBD1 for D (5 bases). The sequence was obtained from a human donor who had recovered from COVID-19. Here the CDR3 DNA reads TGCAGTGCTAGAGGACAGATGAATCAGCCCCAGCATTTT. This codes for CSARGQMNQPQHF.